The 15 T cell receptor beta chains below all came from one sample that was sequenced in a study of response to subunit inactivated influenza vaccine (dated by TCRdb to the late 2010s). The library was generated by RT-PCR. The data were produced on an Illumina HiSeq 2500. Clones were called with MiXCR by TCRdb after fastp trimmed the public reads at Q25, and only in-frame beta chains were retained. All rows with the same CDR3 protein become a single entry with the most common DNA and genes. The sample profile shows under 200,000 distinct CDR3 sequences; roughly 10% of them were found once. The ten largest account for roughly 40% of the sample. Sequencing used CD8+ T cells sorted from PBMCs, obtained 23 months after vaccination. These receptors all come from a man aged 50 to 69 who received an inactivated influenza vaccine. Donor details come from another sample of the same person, matched by shared clones.

This clonotype was counted a few times. The chain combines TRBV12-3 or TRBV12-4 with TRBJ2-1; 7 bases map to TRBD1. The CDR3 has 15 residues. V shed 5 bases and J 2 bases; nucleotides not matched to a gene: 6. The CDR3 spells CASSPTGETYNEQFF. In nucleotides, the CDR3 is TGTGCCAGCAGTCCCACAGGGGAAACCTACAATGAGCAGTTCTTC.

CDR3 DNA sequence: TGTGCCAGCAGACAGGTTGACTATAATTCACCCCTCCACTTT. Protein sequence: CASRQVDYNSPLHF. The chain carries TRBV28 and TRBJ1-6; possible D gene TRBD1, 5 bases. Germline CDR1 is MDHEN and CDR2 is SYDVKM. V lost 6 bases and J lost 3, with 9 bases in between. This CDR3 contains 14 residues.

This clonotype has only one observation. The genes are TRBV4-2 and TRBJ2-3; tentatively, D is TRBD1 or TRBD2 (5 bases each). Looked up from germline, CDR1 is LGHNA and CDR2 is YNFKEQ. The CDR3 is made up of 18 amino acids. V was clipped by 0 bases and J by 1 base, with 17 bases between them. The CDR3 protein is CASSQEETRGGGTDTQYF. The CDR3 nucleotides read TGTGCCAGCAGCCAAGAGGAGACCCGTGGGGGTGGCACAGATACGCAGTATTTT.

This clonotype was detected only a few times. The rearrangement links TRBV24-1 to TRBJ2-1, with TRBD2 matching 12 bases. V shed 0 bases and J 4 bases; nucleotides not matched to a gene: 3. The CDR3 runs to 17 residues. Germline CDR1 is KGHDR and CDR2 is SFDVKD. The CDR3 spells CATSDLSSGRGYNEQFF. For the CDR3, the DNA is TGTGCCACCAGTGATTTGTCTAGCGGGAGGGGGTACAATGAGCAGTTCTTC.

As DNA, the CDR3 is TGTGCCAGCAGCGATGATGGAAACACCATATATTTT. This codes for CASSDDGNTIYF. The V call is TRBV28, the J call TRBJ1-3; D gene uncertain. V dropped 6 bases and J dropped 3 bases, with 6 bases sitting between them. The CDR3 totals 12 residues. CDR1 is MDHEN and CDR2 is SYDVKM in the germline V gene.

This clonotype came up a few times. The chain uses TRBV20-1 and TRBJ2-1, with 11 bases that match TRBD2. J lost 3 bases, V lost 1 base, and 5 bases had no gene match. The CDR3 extends over 16 amino acids. Germline-derived CDR1 and CDR2 are DFQATT and SNEGSKA (reference sequence). The CDR3 region has the DNA TGCAGTGCTAGAGTCCTCACTAGCGGGAGCTACAATGAGCAGTTCTTC. Residues: CSARVLTSGSYNEQFF.

The CDR3 DNA sequence: TGTGCCAGCAGCTTAAGGACTAGCGGGAGAAATGAGCAGTTCTTC. This codes for CASSLRTSGRNEQFF. The chain has TRBV7-9 and TRBJ2-1; TRBD2 aligns across 13 bases. The germline CDR1 and CDR2 sequences are SEHNR and FQNEAQ (reference sequence). The V segment lost 2 bases and the J segment 7 bases; nucleotides outside the gene matches: 2. The CDR3 is 15 residues long.

This sequence joins TRBV7-9 and TRBJ1-3; D may be TRBD1 (5 bases). Trimming stripped 1 base from V and 0 bases from J, with 7 bases between. Germline V gives CDR1 SEHNR, CDR2 FQNEAQ (reference sequence). This CDR3 is built from 15 residues. CDR3 sequence (DNA): TGTGCCAGCAGCTTAGGGGGGAACTCTGGAAACACCATATATTTT. This gives the protein CASSLGGNSGNTIYF.

The table lists this clonotype with a few counts. The chain has TRBV4-2 and TRBJ1-1; a weak D match, TRBD1 (5 bases). The length of the CDR3 is 14 residues. In germline, CDR1 is LGHNA, CDR2 YNFKEQ. V was trimmed by 1 base and J by 5 bases, leaving 11 bases between them. CDR3 DNA: TGTGCCAGCAGCCAAGGAGGGGTGGGAACTGAAGCTTTCTTT. Protein sequence: CASSQGGVGTEAFF.

The V gene is TRBV24-1, the J gene TRBJ2-1; D uncertain. Germline assignment: CDR1 KGHDR and CDR2 SFDVKD. The CDR3 is 13 residues long. The V and J ends lost 4 bases and 6 bases respectively, with 9 bases between them. The CDR3 nucleotides read TGTGCCACCAGTGAAACCCCGTTCAATGAGCAGTTCTTC. Translated: CATSETPFNEQFF.

This clonotype was seen many times. The chain is built from TRBV12-3 or TRBV12-4 and TRBJ2-2; D remains ambiguous. V was pared by 6 bases and J by 1 base, with 15 bases between. The CDR3 has 16 residues. This chain's CDR3 is CASRIEEHRNTGELFF. CDR3 nucleotide sequence: TGTGCCAGCAGAATTGAGGAGCACCGGAACACCGGGGAGCTGTTTTTT.

The sample holds a few counts of this clonotype. This CDR3 reads CASSYESPGKNEQFF. CDR3 in DNA: TGTGCCAGCAGTTACGAGTCGCCCGGGAAAAATGAGCAGTTCTTC. The rearrangement joins TRBV6-5 to TRBJ2-1, with D possibly being TRBD2 (5 bases). Germline-derived CDR1 and CDR2 are MNHEY and SVGAGI. The length of the CDR3 is 15 residues. The V gene lost 2 bases and the J gene lost 7 bases, with 15 bases spanning the gap.

This clonotype came up many times. V usage is TRBV20-1 and J usage is TRBJ2-7, with TRBD2 matching 9 bases. V was clipped by 0 bases and J by 3 bases; unmatched bases: 6. The CDR3 length is 15 residues. Looked up from germline, CDR1 is DFQATT and CDR2 is SNEGSKA (reference sequence). CDR3 in DNA: TGCAGTGCTAGAGATCTTAGCGGGAGCCACTACGAGCAGTACTTC. Protein: CSARDLSGSHYEQYF.

This clonotype was counted a few times. The V gene is TRBV4-1, the J gene TRBJ2-2, with a tentative D call TRBD1 (5 bases). The germline V gene encodes CDR1 MGHRA and CDR2 YSYEKL. The V gene lost 4 bases and the J gene lost 3 bases, with 15 bases spanning the gap. The CDR3 is 16 amino acids. The CDR3 coding sequence is TGCGCCAGCAGCCCCTTGGGGCAATCTTACACCGGGGAGCTGTTTTTT. This translates into CASSPLGQSYTGELFF.

J is TRBJ2-7 and V is TRBV7-9; 9 bases map to TRBD1. The CDR3 is made up of 12 amino acids. The germline gives CDR1 SEHNR, CDR2 FQNEAQ (reference sequence). The ends lost 4 bases at V and 7 bases at J; junction bases unmatched: 2. The CDR3 loop is CASSYRGLEQYF. DNA of the CDR3: TGTGCCAGCAGCTACAGGGGGCTTGAGCAGTACTTC.